The entry below gives a single T cell receptor beta chain sequence along with its context. Antigen unknown. The CDR3 contains 15 residues. Germline CDR1 and CDR2: SNHLY and FYNNEI. V lost 1 base to trimming and J lost 0 bases, with 9 bases between them. Clones were sequenced by immunoSEQ multiplex PCR, and TCRdb holds only the in-frame ones, with some missing. The sample holds under 12,000 clones, about 81% seen once. The data were obtained in a study of regulatory dendritic cells for organ transplantation. Sorted T cells were CFSE-labeled and cultured 5 days with allogeneic regulatory or mature dendritic cells at 1:10.

Sequenced material: memory CD4+ T cells from blood cultured with regulatory dendritic cells. The subset here: CD45RO+ memory T cells. The TCR comes from a human donor in good health. The chain couples TRBV2 to TRBJ1-1; TRBD1 might be the D (5 bases). The CDR3 DNA follows: TGTGCCAGCAGTGAAGGCGGACACCTGAACACTGAAGCTTTCTTT. The encoded protein is CASSEGGHLNTEAFF.